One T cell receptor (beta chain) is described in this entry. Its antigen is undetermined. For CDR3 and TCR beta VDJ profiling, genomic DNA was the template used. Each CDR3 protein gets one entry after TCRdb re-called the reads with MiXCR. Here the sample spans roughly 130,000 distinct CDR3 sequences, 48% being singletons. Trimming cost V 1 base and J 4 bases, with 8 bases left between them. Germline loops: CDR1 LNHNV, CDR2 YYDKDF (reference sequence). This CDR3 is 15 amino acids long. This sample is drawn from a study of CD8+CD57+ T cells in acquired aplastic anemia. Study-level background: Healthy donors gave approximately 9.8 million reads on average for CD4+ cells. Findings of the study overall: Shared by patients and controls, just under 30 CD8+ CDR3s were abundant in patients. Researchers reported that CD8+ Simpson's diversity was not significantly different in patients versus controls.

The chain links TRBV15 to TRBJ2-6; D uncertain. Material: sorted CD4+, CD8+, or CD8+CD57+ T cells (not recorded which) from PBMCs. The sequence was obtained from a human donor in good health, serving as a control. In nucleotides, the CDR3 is TGTGCCACCAGCAGAGGGGTAGGGGGGGCCAACGTCCTGACTTTC. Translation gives CATSRGVGGANVLTF.